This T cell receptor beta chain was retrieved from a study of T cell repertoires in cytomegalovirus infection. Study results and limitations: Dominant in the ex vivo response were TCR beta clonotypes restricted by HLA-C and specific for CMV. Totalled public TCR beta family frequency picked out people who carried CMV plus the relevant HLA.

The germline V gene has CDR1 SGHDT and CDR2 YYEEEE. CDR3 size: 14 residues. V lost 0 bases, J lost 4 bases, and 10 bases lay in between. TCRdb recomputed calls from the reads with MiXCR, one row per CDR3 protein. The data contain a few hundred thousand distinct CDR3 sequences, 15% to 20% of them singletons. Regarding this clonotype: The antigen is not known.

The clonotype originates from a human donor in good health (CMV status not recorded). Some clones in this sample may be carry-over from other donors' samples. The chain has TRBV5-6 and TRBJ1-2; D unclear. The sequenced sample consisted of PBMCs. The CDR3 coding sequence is TGTGCCAGCAGCTTGGCCTGGGCGGGCTATGGCTACACCTTC. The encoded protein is CASSLAWAGYGYTF.